This T cell receptor beta chain was obtained from a study of blood T cells in healthy people across ages. Study-wide points: Among T cells, TCR beta diversity per million cells dropped roughly linearly as age rose.

With a J-beta primer mix and a sample-barcoded 5' primer, a second PCR ran roughly 6 to 11 cycles. TCRdb called the 5' RACE reads again in MiXCR, with one record for every CDR3 protein. Of over 750,000 distinct CDR3 sequences in the sample, roughly 25% were seen once. The V gene's germline CDR1 is LNHDA and CDR2 SQIVND (reference sequence). This CDR3 is built from 11 residues. V lost 9 bases to trimming and J lost 3 bases, with 8 bases between them. This clonotype was seen a few times. Its antigen is unknown. In terms of origin and age, donors were healthy Caucasian individuals from Russia aged roughly 6 to 100. These data also featured in a second study, about T cells of mothers and their children. According to that study: All RNA that had been extracted was used for cDNA synthesis at approximately 1.4 ug per 15 ul.

V gene TRBV19 combines with J gene TRBJ1-2; possible D gene TRBD1, 5 bases. The sequence derives from a boy aged 5-17 years in good health. The source material was blood. CDR3 DNA sequence: TGTGCCAGCGGGACTTACTATGGCTACACCTTC. Protein sequence: CASGTYYGYTF.